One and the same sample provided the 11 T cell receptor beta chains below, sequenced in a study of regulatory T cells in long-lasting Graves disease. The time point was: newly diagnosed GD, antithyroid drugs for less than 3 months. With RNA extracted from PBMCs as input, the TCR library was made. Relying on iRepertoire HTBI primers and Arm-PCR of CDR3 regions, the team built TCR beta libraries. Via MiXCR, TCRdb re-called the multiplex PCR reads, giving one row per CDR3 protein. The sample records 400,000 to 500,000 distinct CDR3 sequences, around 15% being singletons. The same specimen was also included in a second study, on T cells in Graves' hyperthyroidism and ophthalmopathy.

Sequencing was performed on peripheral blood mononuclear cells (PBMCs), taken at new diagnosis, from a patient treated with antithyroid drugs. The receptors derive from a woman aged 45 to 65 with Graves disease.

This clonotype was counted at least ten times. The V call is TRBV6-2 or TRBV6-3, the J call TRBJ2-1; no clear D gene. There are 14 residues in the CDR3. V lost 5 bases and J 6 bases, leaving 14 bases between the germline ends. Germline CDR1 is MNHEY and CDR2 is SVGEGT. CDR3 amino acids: CASSPRVVLNEQFF. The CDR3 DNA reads TGTGCCAGCAGTCCTCGGGTTGTTCTCAATGAGCAGTTCTTC.

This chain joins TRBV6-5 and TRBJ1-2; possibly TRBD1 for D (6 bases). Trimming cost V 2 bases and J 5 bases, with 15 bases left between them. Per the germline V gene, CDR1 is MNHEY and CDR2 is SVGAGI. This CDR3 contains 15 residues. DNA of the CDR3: TGTGCCAGCAGTTACGTCGCGGGGGCAGAGTATGGCTACACCTTC. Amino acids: CASSYVAGAEYGYTF.

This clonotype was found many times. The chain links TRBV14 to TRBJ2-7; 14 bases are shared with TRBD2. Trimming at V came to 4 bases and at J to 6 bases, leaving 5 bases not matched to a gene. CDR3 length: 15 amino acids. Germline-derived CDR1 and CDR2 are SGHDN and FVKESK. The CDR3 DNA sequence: TGTGCCAGCAGCCTCGGGACTAGCGGGAGTAGCGAGCAGTACTTC. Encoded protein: CASSLGTSGSSEQYF.

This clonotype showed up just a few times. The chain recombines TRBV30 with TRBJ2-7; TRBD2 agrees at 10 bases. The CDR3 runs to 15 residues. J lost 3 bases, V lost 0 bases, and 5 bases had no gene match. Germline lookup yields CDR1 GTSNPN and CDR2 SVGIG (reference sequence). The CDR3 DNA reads TGTGCCTGGAGTGTACCGGGACTAGCGATCTACGAGCAGTACTTC. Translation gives CAWSVPGLAIYEQYF.

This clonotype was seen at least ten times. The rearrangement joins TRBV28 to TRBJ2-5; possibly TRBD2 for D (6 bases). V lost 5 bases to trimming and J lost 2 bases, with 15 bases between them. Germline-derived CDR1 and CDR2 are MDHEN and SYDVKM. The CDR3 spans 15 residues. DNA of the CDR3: TGTGCCAGCAGTCTGCGGAGGAGGGGTCAAGAGACCCAGTACTTC. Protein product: CASSLRRRGQETQYF.

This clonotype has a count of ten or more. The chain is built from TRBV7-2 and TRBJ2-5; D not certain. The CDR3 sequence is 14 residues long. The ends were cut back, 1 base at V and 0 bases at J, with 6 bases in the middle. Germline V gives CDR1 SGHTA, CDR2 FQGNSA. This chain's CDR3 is CASSLEQHQETQYF. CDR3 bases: TGTGCCAGCAGCTTAGAACAGCACCAAGAGACCCAGTACTTC.

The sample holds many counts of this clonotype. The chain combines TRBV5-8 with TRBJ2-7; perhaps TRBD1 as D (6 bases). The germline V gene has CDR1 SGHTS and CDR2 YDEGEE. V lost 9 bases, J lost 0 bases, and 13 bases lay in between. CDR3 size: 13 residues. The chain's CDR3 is CATYWDTSYEQYF. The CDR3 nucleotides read TGTGCCACCTACTGGGACACCTCCTACGAGCAGTACTTC.

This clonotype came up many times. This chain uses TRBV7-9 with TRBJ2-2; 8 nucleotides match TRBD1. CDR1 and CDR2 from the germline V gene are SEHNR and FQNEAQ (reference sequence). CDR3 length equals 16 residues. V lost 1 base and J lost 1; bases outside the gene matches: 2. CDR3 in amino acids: CASSLETGVNTGELFF. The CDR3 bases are TGTGCCAGCAGCTTAGAGACAGGGGTGAACACCGGGGAGCTGTTTTTT.

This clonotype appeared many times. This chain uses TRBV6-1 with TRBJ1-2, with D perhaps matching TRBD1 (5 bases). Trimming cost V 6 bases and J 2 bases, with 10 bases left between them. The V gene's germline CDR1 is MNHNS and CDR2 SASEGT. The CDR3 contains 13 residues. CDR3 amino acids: CASSPGGNYGYTF. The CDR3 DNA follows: TGTGCCAGCAGCCCCGGGGGGAACTATGGCTACACCTTC.

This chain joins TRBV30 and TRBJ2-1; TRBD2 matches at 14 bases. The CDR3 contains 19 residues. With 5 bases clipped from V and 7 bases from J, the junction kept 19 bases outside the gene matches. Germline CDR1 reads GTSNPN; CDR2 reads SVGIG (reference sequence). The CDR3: CAWSYSGLAGVGAPNEQFF. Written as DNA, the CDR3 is TGTGCCTGGTCTTATTCGGGACTAGCGGGAGTCGGGGCCCCTAATGAGCAGTTCTTC.

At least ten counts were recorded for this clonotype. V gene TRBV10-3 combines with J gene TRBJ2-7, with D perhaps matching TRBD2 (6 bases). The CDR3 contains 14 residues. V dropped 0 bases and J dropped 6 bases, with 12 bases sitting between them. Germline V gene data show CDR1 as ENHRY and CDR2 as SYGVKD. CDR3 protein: CAISESIGGLEQYF. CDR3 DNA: TGTGCCATCAGTGAGTCAATAGGAGGGCTCGAGCAGTACTTC.